The 26 T cell receptor beta chains in this list originate from one sample, sequenced in a study of OX40 agonist ivuxolimab in advanced cancers. Clones were read by immunoSEQ multiplex PCR, and TCRdb kept only the in-frame ones, dropping some. This sample yields under 100,000 clones, of which 90% are seen a single time; approximately 0.16% belongs to the top ten. Sequencing was performed on CD4+ or CD8+ T cells sorted from blood, taken in a trial of the OX40 agonist ivuxolimab. These receptors were collected from an adult with an advanced solid tumor such as melanoma, head and neck, liver or kidney cancer.

The chain carries TRBV4-1 and TRBJ2-3, with D uncertain. Germline CDR1 MGHRA, CDR2 YSYEKL. The V end was cut by 3 bases, the J end by 1 base, with 8 bases between. The CDR3 runs 14 residues. In DNA form, the CDR3 reads TGCGCCAGCAGCCAGGACGTTGGCACAGATACGCAGTATTTT. Its protein product is CASSQDVGTDTQYF.

J is TRBJ1-2 and V is TRBV7-2; D not resolved. The CDR3 length is 17 residues. The germline V gene encodes CDR1 SGHTA and CDR2 FQGNSA. The V and J ends lost 1 base and 4 bases respectively, with 19 bases between them. CDR3 region: CASSLGPNTDVRYGYTF. As DNA, the CDR3 is TGTGCCAGCAGCTTAGGCCCAAATACGGACGTTCGCTATGGCTACACCTTC.

The chain combines TRBV7-6 with TRBJ2-2; D gene unclear. The CDR3 loop spans 14 amino acids. Germline-derived CDR1 and CDR2 are SGHVS and FNYEAQ. V was pared by 4 bases and J by 8 bases, with 14 bases between. CDR3 region: CASSSPLVEGELFF. The DNA of the CDR3 is TGTGCCAGCAGCTCCCCATTAGTAGAAGGGGAGCTGTTTTTT.

This sequence joins TRBV6-5 and TRBJ2-7; 10 bases align to TRBD2. Trimming removed 0 bases from V and 6 bases from J; junction bases left unmatched: 8. From germline, CDR1 is MNHEY and CDR2 SVGAGI. CDR3 length equals 16 residues. For the CDR3, the DNA is TGTGCCAGCAGTTACTCGTCTAGCGGGAGTTGGGGCGAGCAGTACTTC. This encodes CASSYSSSGSWGEQYF.

J is TRBJ2-1 and V is TRBV20-1; D is unresolved. V was clipped by 3 bases and J by 5 bases, with 5 bases between them. This CDR3 is 11 amino acids long. Germline CDR1 is DFQATT and CDR2 is SNEGSKA (reference sequence). CDR3: CSASRDNEQFF. The DNA for the CDR3 is TGCAGTGCTAGCCGCGACAATGAGCAGTTCTTC.

V gene TRBV5-1 combines with J gene TRBJ1-5, with a weak D call TRBD1 (5 bases). There are 16 residues in the CDR3. V shed 4 bases and J shed 4 bases, with 18 bases lying between them. CDR1 is SGHRS, CDR2 YFSETQ, per germline. For the CDR3, the DNA is TGCGCCAGCAGCCCTACGATTACGGGGGGGAATCAGCCCCAGCATTTT. It is translated as CASSPTITGGNQPQHF.

V is TRBV6-1 and J is TRBJ2-3; D call uncertain. V shed 6 bases and J shed 5 bases, with 6 bases lying between them. The germline gives CDR1 MNHNS, CDR2 SASEGT. The length of the CDR3 is 11 residues. The CDR3 region has the DNA TGTGCCAGCAGCGCCAAAGATACGCAGTATTTT. Protein: CASSAKDTQYF.

CDR3 sequence (DNA): TGTGCCTGGAGGGCAGGGCCCAACACTGAAGCTTTCTTT. The encoded protein is CAWRAGPNTEAFF. The rearrangement links TRBV30 to TRBJ1-1, with D perhaps matching TRBD1 (5 bases). The length of the CDR3 is 13 residues. Trimming took 3 bases from V and 2 from J, leaving 10 bases between them. The germline V gene has CDR1 GTSNPN and CDR2 SVGIG (reference sequence).

The rearrangement joins TRBV19 to TRBJ2-7; maybe TRBD1 (5 bases). Germline CDR1 is LNHDA and CDR2 is SQIVND (reference sequence). The CDR3 loop spans 12 amino acids. In nucleotides, the CDR3 is TGTGCAACTACAGGCCTAGCCTACGAGCAGTACTTC. Its translation: CATTGLAYEQYF.

The chain employs TRBV30 and TRBJ2-7, with TRBD2 identical over 12 bases. Trimming removed 0 bases from V and 4 bases from J; junction bases left unmatched: 10. This CDR3 has 17 residues. Germline CDR1 reads GTSNPN; CDR2 reads SVGIG (reference sequence). CDR3 loop: CAWSVLLTSGRKYEQYF. The CDR3 bases are TGTGCCTGGAGTGTCCTATTAACTAGCGGGAGGAAGTACGAGCAGTACTTC.

This clone is a singleton in its sample. This rearrangement joins TRBV7-9 to TRBJ2-7, with 7 bases aligning to TRBD1. V trimming: 8 bases; J trimming: 2 bases; junction bases outside the gene matches: 12. This CDR3 is 15 amino acids long. Per germline, CDR1 SEHNR and CDR2 FQNEAQ (reference sequence). CDR3 region: CASASPGTVTYEQYF. In DNA form, the CDR3 reads TGTGCCAGCGCGTCCCCGGGGACAGTGACCTACGAGCAGTACTTC.

The J gene is TRBJ2-1, the V gene TRBV30; D is uncertain. V was pared by 1 base and J by 4 bases, with 11 bases between. CDR1 and CDR2 from the germline V gene are GTSNPN and SVGIG (reference sequence). CDR3 length: 14 amino acids. For the CDR3, the DNA is TGTGCCTGGAGTGGTTCGGCCTTGTACAATGAGCAGTTCTTC. As protein: CAWSGSALYNEQFF.

The chain joins TRBV5-1 to TRBJ2-5; 7 bases agree with TRBD1. There are 15 residues in the CDR3. Unmatched junction bases numbered 8, after V lost 0 bases and J lost 6 bases. Germline V gives CDR1 SGHRS, CDR2 YFSETQ. CDR3 nucleotides: TGCGCCAGCAGCTTGGAGGGGGCGAGGGGTAAGACCCAGTACTTC. It encodes CASSLEGARGKTQYF. The variable domain in full, with the rest retrieved from reference TRBV5-1 and TRBJ2-5, is KAGVTQTPRYLIKTRGQQVTLSCSPISGHRSVSWYQQTPGQGLQFLFEYFSETQRNKGNFPGRFSGRQFSNSRSEMNVSTLELGDSALYLCASSLEGARGKTQYFGPGTRLLVL.

The CDR3 here is CATSRGGTSNEQFF. Written as DNA, the CDR3 is TGTGCCACCAGCAGGGGCGGGACCTCCAATGAGCAGTTCTTC. J is TRBJ2-1 and V is TRBV15, with D perhaps matching TRBD2 (6 bases). There are 14 residues in the CDR3. Germline loops: CDR1 LNHNV, CDR2 YYDKDF (reference sequence). Trimming took off 3 bases at V and 6 bases at J, with 12 bases between the two ends.

The genes are TRBV5-5 and TRBJ2-7; D is undetermined. V was trimmed by 0 bases and J by 1 base, leaving 8 bases between them. CDR3 length: 14 residues. Germline V CDR1 and CDR2: SGHKS, YYEKEE (reference sequence). CDR3 loop: CASSLAIGSYEQYF. The CDR3 DNA reads TGTGCCAGCAGCTTGGCCATAGGGTCCTACGAGCAGTACTTC.

The chain has TRBV6-4 and TRBJ2-6, with D perhaps matching TRBD1 (5 bases). V lost 6 bases to trimming and J lost 0 bases, with 9 bases between them. Per germline, CDR1 MRHNA and CDR2 SNTAGT. This CDR3 comprises 15 residues. This CDR3 is CASSLDSSGANVLTF. The CDR3 nucleotides read TGTGCCAGCAGCCTCGACAGCTCTGGGGCCAACGTCCTGACTTTC.

The chain is built from TRBV5-1 and TRBJ1-6; 8 bases fit TRBD1. This CDR3 has 16 residues. After removal of 4 bases from V and 5 bases from J, the junction contained 8 bases not matched to a gene. Germline V CDR1 and CDR2: SGHRS, YFSETQ. The CDR3 here is CASSRPPGQDNSPLHF. DNA for the CDR3: TGCGCCAGCAGCCGTCCTCCGGGACAGGATAATTCACCCCTCCACTTT.

A word on this clone: This CDR3 is also generated by other DNA sequences in the sample. The chain employs TRBV9 and TRBJ2-3; D perhaps matches TRBD1 (6 bases). V was pared by 0 bases and J by 3 bases, with 14 bases between. The germline V gene has CDR1 SGDLS and CDR2 YYNGEE. CDR3 length: 16 residues. Here the CDR3 DNA reads TGTGCCAGCAGCGTAGCGGGCCAGGGGTGGACAGATACGCAGTATTTT. As protein: CASSVAGQGWTDTQYF.

The sample holds one count of this clone. The chain combines TRBV6-1 with TRBJ1-1, with a weak D call TRBD1 (5 bases). The CDR3 spans 13 residues. V lost 6 bases to trimming and J lost 2 bases, with 10 bases between them. Germline CDR1 is MNHNS and CDR2 is SASEGT. The CDR3 sequence is CASRVTVNTEAFF. The CDR3 DNA reads as TGTGCCAGCAGGGTGACAGTAAACACTGAAGCTTTCTTT.

The CDR3: CATSRDYQGRGYTF. CDR3 bases: TGTGCCACCAGCAGAGATTATCAGGGAAGGGGCTACACCTTC. The gene calls are TRBV15 and TRBJ1-2; D is possibly TRBD1 (5 bases). CDR3 length: 14 amino acids. V was pared by 0 bases and J by 8 bases, with 13 bases between. Germline V gene sequence: CDR1 LNHNV, CDR2 YYDKDF (reference sequence).

The V call is TRBV6-1, the J call TRBJ1-5; 12 bases are shared with TRBD1. Trimming at V came to 6 bases and at J to 6 bases, leaving 6 bases not matched to a gene. The CDR3 has 15 amino acids. Germline loops: CDR1 MNHNS, CDR2 SASEGT. This CDR3 is CASSRDRGPGQPQHF. CDR3 sequence (DNA): TGTGCCAGCAGCAGGGACAGGGGGCCTGGTCAGCCCCAGCATTTT.

The gene calls are TRBV5-6 and TRBJ2-7, with D perhaps being TRBD1 or TRBD2 (5 bases each). The CDR3 totals 14 residues. Trimming left V 5 bases short and J 3 bases short, with 15 bases between. The germline CDR1 and CDR2 sequences are SGHDT and YYEEEE. The CDR3 protein is CASRSRGLGYEQYF. CDR3 nucleotide sequence: TGTGCCAGCAGGTCGAGGGGCCTGGGCTACGAGCAGTACTTC.

As concerns this clone: Distinct nucleotide sequences in the sample also encode this CDR3. The chain links TRBV4-1 to TRBJ1-1; D may be TRBD1 (6 bases). CDR1 is MGHRA and CDR2 is YSYEKL in the germline V gene. V was shortened by 0 bases and J by 0 bases, with 11 bases between the two germline ends. The CDR3 sequence is 16 residues long. The CDR3 DNA follows: TGCGCCAGCAGCCAAGAGGTGAGGGGGGTGAACACTGAAGCTTTCTTT. It is translated as CASSQEVRGVNTEAFF.

This rearrangement joins TRBV15 to TRBJ2-2; TRBD1 matches at 8 bases. The germline V gene has CDR1 LNHNV and CDR2 YYDKDF (reference sequence). The CDR3 has 14 amino acids. V shed 9 bases, J shed 5 bases, and the junction held 8 bases outside the gene matches. The CDR3 protein is CATYGQGLTGELFF. The CDR3, as DNA: TGTGCCACTTATGGACAGGGATTGACCGGGGAGCTGTTTTTT.

The chain couples TRBV11-3 to TRBJ2-2; D possibly corresponds to TRBD2 (5 bases). From germline, CDR1 is SGHNT and CDR2 YENEEA. Between the trimmed V and J ends, which lost 4 bases and 6 bases, there was a span of 9 bases. This CDR3 contains 13 residues. The chain's CDR3 is CASSSAGAGELFF. The CDR3 region has the DNA TGTGCCAGCAGCTCCGCGGGCGCCGGGGAGCTGTTTTTT.

The chain joins TRBV5-1 to TRBJ2-3, with a possible D match to TRBD1 (6 bases). Trimming took off 0 bases at V and 3 bases at J, with 11 bases between the two ends. The CDR3 length is 15 residues. Germline V gene sequence: CDR1 SGHRS, CDR2 YFSETQ. For the CDR3, the DNA is TGCGCCAGCAGCTTGGAAGGGGGTCGGACAGATACGCAGTATTTT. This codes for CASSLEGGRTDTQYF.